Below are 20 T cell receptor beta chains sequenced from a single sample in a study of CD4 T cells in relation to SARS-CoV-2 and coronaviruses. Antigens for these TCRs are unknown. Sequencing used immunoSEQ multiplex PCR; TCRdb keeps in-frame clones, though not all of them. The sample lists tens of thousands of clones, roughly 80% occurring once. Before the COVID-19 pandemic, during about 2011-2019, CD4+ T cells were taken from unexposed donors. After more than eight days of culture, CD4+ T cells were isolated. Sequencing was performed on CD4+ T cells from PBMCs, cultured in vitro. These receptors originate from a human donor in good health.

The chain's CDR3 is CATSDKNRDRGIENYGYTF. The DNA of the CDR3 is TGTGCCACCAGTGATAAAAACCGCGACAGGGGGATTGAAAACTATGGCTACACCTTC. This chain connects TRBV24-1 to TRBJ1-2; 9 positions match TRBD1. The germline V gene encodes CDR1 KGHDR and CDR2 SFDVKD. The CDR3 is made up of 19 amino acids. Germline trimming cut 3 bases from V and 2 bases from J; bases unmatched to any gene: 15.

The chain links TRBV2 to TRBJ2-5; D might be TRBD1 (5 bases). Germline V gene lookup returns CDR1 SNHLY and CDR2 FYNNEI. Trimming removed 6 bases from V and 3 bases from J, with 11 bases in between. The CDR3 has 13 amino acids. The CDR3 DNA follows: TGTGCCAGCAGACAGGCTATTGAAGAGACCCAGTACTTC. Its protein product is CASRQAIEETQYF.

The CDR3 nucleotides read TGCGCCAGCAGCCGACTAGCGGGAGGGCCCGGGGAGACCCAGTACTTC. It encodes CASSRLAGGPGETQYF. This sequence joins TRBV23-1 and TRBJ2-5; 14 bases map to TRBD2. TRBV23-1 is reported as an ORF; its role is uncertain. This CDR3 region has 16 residues. The V and J ends lost 6 bases and 5 bases, in that order; junction bases with no gene match: 8.

This clone was detected once. The chain employs TRBV19 and TRBJ2-1; a weak D match, TRBD2 (5 bases). The V end was cut by 2 bases, the J end by 6 bases, with 14 bases between. This CDR3 comprises 15 residues. In germline, CDR1 is LNHDA, CDR2 SQIVND (reference sequence). The CDR3 loop reads CASSITRRRPNEQFF. CDR3 bases: TGTGCCAGTAGTATAACTAGGCGCCGCCCCAATGAGCAGTTCTTC. Full variable domain (rest looked up from reference TRBV19 and TRBJ2-1): DGGITQSPKYLFRKEGQNVTLSCEQNLNHDAMYWYRQDPGQGLRLIYYSQIVNDFQKGDIAEGYSVSREKKESFPLTVTSAQKNPTAFYLCASSITRRRPNEQFFGPGTRLTVL.

This chain joins TRBV5-1 and TRBJ1-2, with 7 bases that match TRBD1. This CDR3 is built from 13 residues. Losses at the gene ends were 2 bases for V and 8 bases for J; bases not matched to a gene: 6. CDR1 SGHRS and CDR2 YFSETQ come from the germline V gene. The CDR3 loop reads CASSLQGREGYTF. The CDR3 bases are TGCGCCAGCAGCTTACAGGGGAGGGAAGGCTACACCTTC. The complete variable domain, with remaining parts taken from reference TRBV5-1 and TRBJ1-2, reads KAGVTQTPRYLIKTRGQQVTLSCSPISGHRSVSWYQQTPGQGLQFLFEYFSETQRNKGNFPGRFSGRQFSNSRSEMNVSTLELGDSALYLCASSLQGREGYTFGSGTRLTVV.

The chain employs TRBV30 and TRBJ2-7; D gene unclear. The V gene lost 5 bases and the J gene lost 0 bases, with 5 bases spanning the gap. Germline CDR1 reads GTSNPN; CDR2 reads SVGIG (reference sequence). This CDR3 contains 11 residues. The CDR3 sequence: CAWASSYEQYF. The DNA of the CDR3 is TGTGCCTGGGCCAGCTCCTACGAGCAGTACTTC.

The V call is TRBV18, the J call TRBJ2-2; D unresolved. V shed 4 bases and J shed 0 bases, with 9 bases lying between them. Germline CDR1 reads KGHSH; CDR2 reads LQKENI. This CDR3 has 15 amino acids. In nucleotides, the CDR3 is TGTGCCAGCTCACAGGGTGCATCGAACACCGGGGAGCTGTTTTTT. It codes for CASSQGASNTGELFF.

The table lists this clone with a count of one. The rearrangement links TRBV7-2 to TRBJ2-7, with D possibly being TRBD1 (5 bases). The V gene's germline CDR1 is SGHTA and CDR2 FQGNSA. Trimming removed 0 bases at V and 6 bases at J, with 12 bases between. This CDR3 spans 14 amino acids. CDR3 residues: CASSLAGPNGEQYF. CDR3 nucleotide sequence: TGTGCCAGCAGCTTAGCGGGGCCAAACGGCGAGCAGTACTTC.

The chain joins TRBV6-6 to TRBJ1-6, with a tentative D call TRBD1 (5 bases). This CDR3 contains 15 residues. The germline gives CDR1 MNHNY, CDR2 SVGAGI (reference sequence). V was clipped by 7 bases and J by 5 bases, with 15 bases between them. The CDR3 protein is CASTTPGLNNSPLHF. In DNA, the CDR3 is TGTGCCAGCACCACCCCGGGACTAAATAATTCACCCCTCCACTTT.

V and J are TRBV7-9 and TRBJ2-2; 8 bases fit TRBD1. J gave up 3 bases and V 5 bases, and 5 bases lay outside the gene matches. The CDR3 has 15 residues. CDR1 is SEHNR, CDR2 FQNEAQ, per germline (reference sequence). The chain's CDR3 is CASSHLQGDTGELFF. The CDR3 nucleotides read TGTGCCAGCAGCCATTTACAGGGGGACACCGGGGAGCTGTTTTTT. The whole variable domain, filled in from reference TRBV7-9 and TRBJ2-2, reads DTGVSQNPRHKITKRGQNVTFRCDPISEHNRLYWYRQTLGQGPEFLTYFQNEAQLEKSRLLSDRFSAERPKGSFSTLEIQRTEQGDSAMYLCASSHLQGDTGELFFGEGSRLTVL.

V gene TRBV19 combines with J gene TRBJ1-1; perhaps TRBD1 as D (5 bases). Germline loops: CDR1 LNHDA, CDR2 SQIVND (reference sequence). CDR3 length: 13 amino acids. Trimming removed 3 bases from V and 4 bases from J, with 9 bases in between. The CDR3 here is CASSIPGGTEAFF. CDR3 sequence (DNA): TGTGCCAGTAGTATCCCCGGGGGCACTGAAGCTTTCTTT.

The chain uses TRBV28 and TRBJ2-5; TRBD2 matches 11 bases. This CDR3 comprises 17 residues. Germline V CDR1 and CDR2: MDHEN, SYDVKM. V was pared by 5 bases and J by 0 bases, with 8 bases of the junction left unmatched. CDR3 bases: TGTGCCAGCAGTCCATCCCAGACTAGCGGGGACCAAGAGACCCAGTACTTC. It yields the protein CASSPSQTSGDQETQYF.

The chain is built from TRBV6-5 and TRBJ1-2; 10 bases line up with TRBD1. Germline V gene lookup returns CDR1 MNHEY and CDR2 SVGAGI. The junction had 6 bases not matched to a gene; V was cut back by 6 bases and J by 5 bases. The CDR3 totals 14 residues. The chain's CDR3 is CASRIRDRGYGYTF. CDR3 coding DNA: TGTGCCAGCAGGATTCGGGACAGGGGATATGGCTACACCTTC.

The chain links TRBV7-9 to TRBJ1-3; possible D gene TRBD1, 5 bases. V lost 5 bases and J 0 bases, leaving 11 bases between the germline ends. This CDR3 contains 15 residues. CDR1 is SEHNR, CDR2 FQNEAQ, per germline (reference sequence). The CDR3 DNA sequence: TGTGCCAGCAGCCGCGACAGAAACTCTGGAAACACCATATATTTT. It encodes CASSRDRNSGNTIYF. The entire variable domain, with the rest obtained from reference TRBV7-9 and TRBJ1-3, is as follows: DTGVSQNPRHKITKRGQNVTFRCDPISEHNRLYWYRQTLGQGPEFLTYFQNEAQLEKSRLLSDRFSAERPKGSFSTLEIQRTEQGDSAMYLCASSRDRNSGNTIYFGEGSWLTVV.

J is TRBJ1-2 and V is TRBV5-8; D remains unclear. The V end was cut by 2 bases, the J end by 5 bases, with 16 bases between. This CDR3 comprises 15 residues. CDR1 and CDR2 from the germline V gene are SGHTS and YDEGEE. The CDR3 coding sequence is TGTGCCAGCAGCTTTCGCGACCTTAGACTTTATGGCTACACCTTC. It specifies CASSFRDLRLYGYTF.

This clone was counted a few times. The gene calls are TRBV27 and TRBJ1-4, with a possible D match to TRBD1 (6 bases). Trimming shortened V by 3 bases and J by 3 bases, and 14 bases separated the two germline ends. Germline V lookup: CDR1 MNHEY, CDR2 SMNVEV (reference sequence). The CDR3 has 16 amino acids. This CDR3 reads CASSLGPGAANEKLFF. CDR3 DNA sequence: TGTGCCAGCAGTTTGGGGCCAGGGGCGGCTAATGAAAAACTGTTTTTT.

This clone was found a few times. The rearrangement joins TRBV5-1 to TRBJ1-5; 8 bases are a match to TRBD1. Germline V CDR1 and CDR2: SGHRS, YFSETQ. The CDR3 covers 16 residues. V lost 3 bases, J lost 6 bases, and 11 bases stayed unmatched. CDR3 sequence reads: CASSWMTGARGQPQHF. Written as DNA, the CDR3 is TGCGCCAGCAGCTGGATGACAGGGGCGCGGGGTCAGCCCCAGCATTTT.

V is TRBV30 and J is TRBJ1-6, with 7 nucleotides matching TRBD1. Per germline, CDR1 GTSNPN and CDR2 SVGIG (reference sequence). Unmatched junction bases numbered 8, after V lost 4 bases and J lost 5 bases. The CDR3 length is 15 residues. CDR3 DNA: TGTGCCTGGAAGTACAGGGGAGGGGATAATTCACCCCTCCACTTT. Translation gives CAWKYRGGDNSPLHF. Drawing the rest from reference TRBV30 and TRBJ1-6, the complete variable domain is SQTIHQWPATLVQPVGSPLSLECTVEGTSNPNLYWYRQAAGRGLQLLFYSVGIGQISSEVPQNLSASRPQDRQFILSSKKLLLSDSGFYLCAWKYRGGDNSPLHFGNGTRLTVT.

The J gene is TRBJ1-5, the V gene TRBV19; 8 bases map to TRBD1. There are 15 residues in the CDR3. Germline assignment: CDR1 LNHDA and CDR2 SQIVND (reference sequence). With V trimmed by 3 bases and J by 6 bases, 7 bases remained unmatched. CDR3 amino acids: CASSIRQGAGQPQHF. CDR3 nucleotides: TGTGCCAGTAGTATTAGGCAGGGGGCTGGTCAGCCCCAGCATTTT.

V is TRBV20-1 and J is TRBJ2-5; D unclear. The CDR3 contains 11 residues. With 0 bases removed from V and 4 bases from J, the gap between germline ends came to 3 bases. In germline, CDR1 is DFQATT, CDR2 SNEGSKA (reference sequence). The DNA of the CDR3 is TGCAGTGCTAGAGATCGAGAGACCCAGTACTTC. Its protein is CSARDRETQYF.